This T cell receptor beta chain was sequenced in a study of neurological immune-mediated disorders. Study results and limitations: A possible signature was seen in one related-CDR3 cluster, into which phylogenetic grouping placed the repertoires of 18 of 34 multiple sclerosis patients.

This clonotype appeared many times. The antigen is not known. The cDNA was generated through 5'RACE incorporating 10-nucleotide random UMIs. TCRdb ran MiXCR on the 5' RACE reads and lists one entry per CDR3 protein. Among 55,000 to 85,000 distinct CDR3 sequences listed, 2.5% to 4% were seen once. Trimming cost V 3 bases and J 4 bases; bases outside gene matches: 6. Germline-derived CDR1 and CDR2 are MRHNA and SNTAGT. This CDR3 is built from 15 residues. Sequenced input: PBMCs. The TCR comes from a woman between 45 and 65 years old with multiple sclerosis. The chain has TRBV6-4 and TRBJ2-3; TRBD2 matches at 8 bases. The CDR3 nucleotides read TGTGCCAGCAGTGAGAGCGGGGGTAGGGCAGATACGCAGTATTTT. It specifies CASSESGGRADTQYF.